This is a list of T cell receptor beta chains from one sample in a study of shared clonotypes between healthy human individuals. The assay was immunoSEQ multiplex PCR, and TCRdb's table has in-frame clones only and misses some. The data hold about 1,800,000 clones, with approximately 94% observed a single time. Sequencing input: naive CD8+ T cells sorted from blood. The receptors originated from a man between 18 and 29 years old in good health. CDR3s include the opening cysteine and the closing phenylalanine or tryptophan. A D gene is named only where the DNA matches it firmly.

D: NA; V: TRBV5-6; CDR3: CASSPVSPGELFF
D: NA; V: TRBV9; CDR3: CASSVAGGGLEQYF
D: TRBD1; V: TRBV28; CDR3: CASSVQGSAYEQYF
D: NA; V: TRBV27; CDR3: CASSPSRGESNQPQHF
D: TRBD1; V: TRBV10-2; CDR3: CACRQGASYNEQFF
D: TRBD2; V: TRBV19; CDR3: CASSTGTSGRAYEQYF
D: NA; V: TRBV5-1; CDR3: CASSDWAGGTYEQYF
D: TRBD1; V: TRBV6-6; CDR3: CASSSLAGGSYEQYF
D: NA; V: TRBV2; CDR3: CASSETFGQARNTEAFF
D: NA; V: TRBV28; CDR3: CASSVRGSTEAFF
D: NA; V: TRBV4-3; CDR3: CASSQDLVGASYNEQFF
D: NA; V: TRBV18; CDR3: CASSPGEDYGYTF
D: NA; V: TRBV5-4; CDR3: CASNPEGGYGYTF
D: NA; V: TRBV19; CDR3: CASRVVGGTEAFF
D: TRBD1; V: TRBV6-6; CDR3: CASSYSDRANTEAFF
D: TRBD1; V: TRBV27; CDR3: CASRTGYTEAFF
D: NA; V: TRBV4-2; CDR3: CASSQAESSYNEQFF
D: NA; V: TRBV6-5; CDR3: CASTLTLNLNSPLHF
D: NA; V: TRBV19; CDR3: CASSSPWSSYEQYF
D: TRBD2; V: TRBV7-8; CDR3: CASSWGLAGNTGELFF
D: NA; V: TRBV13; CDR3: CASSLTDSYEQYF
D: NA; V: TRBV4-1; CDR3: CASSLRDGLGYTF
D: NA; V: TRBV5-4; CDR3: CASSSREPEALRETQYF
D: NA; V: TRBV2; CDR3: CASSEAFF
D: TRBD2; V: TRBV10-3; CDR3: CAISEKAGVYNEQFF
D: NA; V: TRBV7-9; CDR3: CASSLGGRPNEQFF
D: TRBD1; V: TRBV11-2; CDR3: CASSGTGEVNEQFF
D: NA; V: TRBV6-1; CDR3: CASSAGSSGNTIYF
D: NA; V: TRBV6-5; CDR3: CASSYETTGMRETQYF
D: TRBD2; V: TRBV7-9; CDR3: CASSSDGDGDYHGELFF
D: TRBD1; V: TRBV4-1; CDR3: CASSQDKGQGYGYTF